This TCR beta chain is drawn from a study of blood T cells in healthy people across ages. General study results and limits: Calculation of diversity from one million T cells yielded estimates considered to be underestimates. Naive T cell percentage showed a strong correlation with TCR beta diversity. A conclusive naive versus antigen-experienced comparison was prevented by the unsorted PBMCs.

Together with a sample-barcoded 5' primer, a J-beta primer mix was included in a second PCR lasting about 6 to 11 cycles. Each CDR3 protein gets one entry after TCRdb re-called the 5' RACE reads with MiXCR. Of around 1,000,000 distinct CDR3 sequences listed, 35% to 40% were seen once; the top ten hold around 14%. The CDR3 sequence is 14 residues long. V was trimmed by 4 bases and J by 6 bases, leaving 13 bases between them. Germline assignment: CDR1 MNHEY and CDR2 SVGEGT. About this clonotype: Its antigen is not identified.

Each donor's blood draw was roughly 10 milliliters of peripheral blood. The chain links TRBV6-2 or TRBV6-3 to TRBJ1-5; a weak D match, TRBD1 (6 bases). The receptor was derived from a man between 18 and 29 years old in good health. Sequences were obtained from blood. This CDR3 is CASSSTDRTQPQHF. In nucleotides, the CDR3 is TGTGCCAGCAGTTCCACGGACAGAACTCAGCCCCAGCATTTT.